In this sample, the clone carrying this T cell receptor (beta chain) turned up once. What it binds is unknown. The data belong to a study of T cell responses to AZD1222 COVID-19 vaccine. Study-level points and caveats: CD4 TCRs associated with vaccination spanned spike, dominating at 160-218 and 743-854. Only after the peak T cell response were repertoires sampled. Donors skewed white British and female; clonal diversity was possibly underestimated. Baseline seropositivity characterized only a handful of AZD1222 recipients.

Assay used: immunoSEQ multiplex PCR; TCRdb lists only in-frame clones, some missing. The data contain some 150,000 clones, 88% of them singletons. The CDR3 is 13 amino acids. Trimming cost V 6 bases and J 3 bases, with 12 bases left between them. Per the germline V gene, CDR1 is ENHRY and CDR2 is SYGVKD. The chain employs TRBV10-3 and TRBJ2-7; the D gene is possibly TRBD2 (6 bases). This specimen consisted of peripheral blood, obtained on day 0 of MenACWY control vaccination. This receptor was identified in an adult in good health. This CDR3 is CAIREGGIYEQYF. Here the CDR3 DNA reads TGTGCCATCAGGGAGGGCGGAATCTACGAGCAGTACTTC.